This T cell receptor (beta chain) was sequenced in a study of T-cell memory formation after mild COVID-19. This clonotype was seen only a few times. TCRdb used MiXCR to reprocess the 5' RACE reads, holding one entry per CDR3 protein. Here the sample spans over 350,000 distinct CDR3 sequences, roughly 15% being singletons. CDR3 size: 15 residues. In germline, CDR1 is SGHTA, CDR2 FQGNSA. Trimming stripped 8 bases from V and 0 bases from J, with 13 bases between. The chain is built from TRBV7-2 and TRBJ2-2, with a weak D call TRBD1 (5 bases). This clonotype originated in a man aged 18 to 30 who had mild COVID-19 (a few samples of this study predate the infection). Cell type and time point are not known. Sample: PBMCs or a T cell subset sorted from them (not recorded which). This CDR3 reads CASGRRTTNTGELFF. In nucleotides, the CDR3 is TGTGCCAGCGGCCGAAGGACAACGAACACCGGGGAGCTGTTTTTT.